A selection of T cell receptor beta chains follows, all from one sample in a study of glioma-infiltrating T cells after dendritic cell vaccination. The method was immunoSEQ multiplex PCR; TCRdb's version includes in-frame clones alone and lacks a portion of them. The profile covers fewer than 25,000 clones, with nearly 90% appearing a single time and just under 3% taken by the ten largest. The sample here was blood, taken after dendritic cell vaccination. The source is a human donor with glioblastoma. Both conserved end residues are part of each CDR3. The D gene is left open where the match is weak.

v_gene	d_gene	j_gene	CDR3nt	CDR3aa
TRBV2	NA	TRBJ1-1	TGTGCCAGCACCGACGCAGGGGCGAACACTGAAGCTTTCTTT	CASTDAGANTEAFF
TRBV27	TRBD1	TRBJ1-4	TGTGCCAGCAGCCGAGGGGGCGGCGGGGAAAAACTGTTTTTT	CASSRGGGGEKLFF
TRBV4-1	NA	TRBJ1-6	TGCGCCACCCGGAACAGTCCCCTCAACAATTCACCCCTCCACTTT	CATRNSPLNNSPLHF
TRBV10-1	TRBD1	TRBJ2-1	TGCGCCAGCAGCCGAGGGAAAGGACAGGGCTACAATGAGCAGTTCTTC	CASSRGKGQGYNEQFF
TRBV4-1	NA	TRBJ1-5	TGCGCCAGCAGCCATGCGGGACGGAGGGTGGGGCAGCCCCAGCATTTT	CASSHAGRRVGQPQHF
TRBV7-2	TRBD2	TRBJ2-5	TGTGCCAGCAGCTTAGGGGGGACTAGCGGGGGGGCAAATGAGCAGTACTTC	CASSLGGTSGGANEQYF
TRBV11-2	TRBD1	TRBJ1-3	TGTGCCAGCAGCTTAGATGGGACAGGGGTCGGCTCTGGAAACACCATATATTTT	CASSLDGTGVGSGNTIYF
TRBV19	NA	TRBJ2-7	TGTGCCAGTAGCGACAATCTCTACGAGCAGTACTTC	CASSDNLYEQYF
TRBV4-1	TRBD1	TRBJ1-5	TGCGCCAGCAGCCAAGGGGCTGTCAGGGGGCCCAATCAGCCCCAGCATTTT	CASSQGAVRGPNQPQHF
TRBV23-1	NA	TRBJ2-1	TGCGCCAGCAGGGGCGACAGGGAGGATGAGCAGTTCTTC	CASRGDREDEQFF
TRBV5-1	NA	TRBJ1-3	TGCGCCAGCAGCTTGGGGAGGGCCTTTGGAAGCTCTGGAAACACCATATATTTT	CASSLGRAFGSSGNTIYF
TRBV5-1	NA	TRBJ1-3	TGCGCCAGCAGCTTTGACAGATCTGGAAACACCATATATTTT	CASSFDRSGNTIYF
TRBV19	TRBD1	TRBJ1-2	TGTGCCAGTAGTCCGGGACAGTTAACGGGCTACACCTTC	CASSPGQLTGYTF
TRBV7-8	NA	TRBJ1-5	TGTGCCAGCAGCTTACTTGGGACTGGTCGTAAAAATCAGCCCCAGCATTTT	CASSLLGTGRKNQPQHF